This record covers a single T cell receptor beta chain. Its antigen remains undetermined. No clone much larger than this one lies a single base away; base qualities are absent. The sample belongs to a study of vaccination and CD4 T cells after COVID-19 (dated by TCRdb to between 2021 and 2022). In terms of the full investigation: Convalescent patients had a positive SARS-CoV-2 result on nasal swab PCR, and of these patients, nine had mild disease and one had severe disease. The convalescent cohort included six males and four females, with two Hispanic individuals, seven Caucasians, two Asians and one multiracial person. Two doses of either the Pfizer-BioNTech BNT162b2 vaccine (n=8) or the Moderna mRNA-1273 vaccine (n=2) were administered to participants. Post-COVID blood samples from convalescent patients were collected a median of around 100 days after diagnosis, with a range of 35 to 161 days. Post-vaccine blood samples were obtained a median of roughly 75 days after the second vaccine dose, with a range of roughly 13 to 250 days. The cultures were stimulated with overlapping spike peptide pools from SARS-CoV-2 and from the common cold coronaviruses HCoV-NL63, HCoV-OC43 and HCoV-229E. Control cultures received a CEFX viral epitope pool as the positive control, an HIV-1 Nef peptide pool as the negative control, or no peptide. In around 10 COVID-19 convalescent patients and several infection-naive healthy vaccine recipients, researchers compared the spike-specific CD4+ TCR repertoire from before mRNA vaccination with the repertoire from after.

The investigation overall reported the following: Among the post-vaccine SARS-CoV-2-reactive clones in convalescent patients, a median 86.3% showed up only after vaccination, which suggests vaccine-specific priming. In convalescent patients, nearly all vaccine-specific clones (304 of 307) were found to be mono-reactive for SARS-CoV-2 spike rather than cross-reactive with common cold coronaviruses. The number of convalescent patients in the study was relatively small, and the study did not examine early timepoints following natural infection. The median number of SARS-CoV-2-reactive clonotypes rose from 20 to 25 after infection to 38 after vaccination, but the change was not significant.

The sample's treatment or condition, from its label and the paper: roughly 10-day PBMC culture with coronavirus spike peptide pools or control peptides (ViraFEST assay). The ViraFEST assay was used in the study, in which antigen-specific T cells were expanded with peptide pools and expanded clonotypes were subsequently identified by TCR sequencing. Positive SARS-CoV-2 PCR tests in the convalescent patients dated from March to December 2020, before Alpha, Beta and Delta variants emerged in the United States. Each well held 2 million to 2.5 million PBMCs cultured with around 10 ug/ml peptide pools in IMDM containing roughly 5% human AB serum and around 10 IU/ml IL-2. Half of the culture medium was replaced with fresh IL-2-containing medium on days 3 and 7. Once the cells had been in culture for roughly 10 days, the EasySep CD4+ T cell isolation kit was used to isolate CD4+ T cells by negative selection. Ficoll-Paque Plus gradient centrifugation was used to isolate PBMCs from whole blood, and the isolated PBMCs were then either used fresh or cryopreserved at -140C. Triplicate wells were generally used for each culture condition.

The CDR3 holds 11 amino acids from the cysteine to the phenylalanine. The entry retains the CDR3 DNA only, 33 bases that are in frame from base 1. V lost 5 bases and J lost 2 bases; the stretch between them is 6 bases long. From the germline V gene (reference sequence), CDR1 is DFQATT and CDR2 is SNEGSKA. Receptor amplification or capture employed PCR. DNA from cultured CD4+ T cells was subjected to TCR sequencing with the Oncomine TCR Beta short-read assay at the Johns Hopkins FTIC core. Genomic DNA was extracted from the cultured CD4+ T cells with the QIAamp micro DNA kit. The Oncomine TCR Beta libraries from cultured CD4+ T cells were pooled using unique dual indexes and then sequenced on an Illumina iSeq 100. The paper's data handling went like this. Non-productive sequences were removed, and CDR3s that did not start with C, did not end with F or W, or were shorter than 7 amino acids were discarded. Antigen-specific clonotypes were identified with the MANAFEST web application by comparing peptide-stimulated wells with reference and other culture wells. For a clone to be called positive, the clone needed an FDR below 0.05, an odds ratio above 5, and a productive frequency above 0.1% in at least two of three replicate wells. Cross-reactive clonotypes were defined as significantly expanded in both SARS-CoV-2 spike wells and at least one common cold coronavirus spike condition. Levenshtein distances (stringdist) and unrooted phylogenetic trees (ape) in R version 3.6.1 were used to assess CDR3 homology. Starting from the raw public reads, TCRdb applied fastp trimming at Q25, assembled clones with MiXCR and retained in-frame beta chains. Identical CDR3 protein sequences are pooled into one entry, listed with their most common genes and DNA. These V and J calls rely on TCRdb rather than the paper's analysis. This sample holds over 15,000 distinct CDR3 sequences; 45% to 65% were observed only once. The top ten hold about 34% of the sample.

The source was cultured CD4+ T cells from blood, collected after SARS-CoV-2 vaccination. This chain is built from TRBV20-1 and TRBJ2-5; the D gene remains uncertain. The receptor's source is a human donor with COVID-19. The CDR3 here reads CSAYWQETQYF. The nucleotide sequence is given as TGCAGTGCTTATTGGCAAGAGACCCAGTACTTC.